This T cell receptor beta chain was observed in a study of blood T cell repertoires in COVID-19. The CDR3 spans 15 residues. CDR1 is MNHEY, CDR2 SMNVEV, per germline (reference sequence). V shed 5 bases and J 3 bases; nucleotides not matched to a gene: 9. Generated by immunoSEQ multiplex PCR, the TCRdb table keeps only in-frame clones and is missing some. Of over 250,000 clones detected, roughly 91% appear once; the ten largest clones hold 0.99%. This clonotype was sampled from a woman between 35 and 50 years old who had recovered from COVID-19. This chain uses TRBV27 with TRBJ1-2, with TRBD1 matching over 7 bases. The sample was peripheral blood. The CDR3 is CASSPPGQGDYGYTF. DNA of the CDR3: TGTGCCAGCAGTCCCCCGGGGCAGGGGGACTATGGCTACACCTTC.